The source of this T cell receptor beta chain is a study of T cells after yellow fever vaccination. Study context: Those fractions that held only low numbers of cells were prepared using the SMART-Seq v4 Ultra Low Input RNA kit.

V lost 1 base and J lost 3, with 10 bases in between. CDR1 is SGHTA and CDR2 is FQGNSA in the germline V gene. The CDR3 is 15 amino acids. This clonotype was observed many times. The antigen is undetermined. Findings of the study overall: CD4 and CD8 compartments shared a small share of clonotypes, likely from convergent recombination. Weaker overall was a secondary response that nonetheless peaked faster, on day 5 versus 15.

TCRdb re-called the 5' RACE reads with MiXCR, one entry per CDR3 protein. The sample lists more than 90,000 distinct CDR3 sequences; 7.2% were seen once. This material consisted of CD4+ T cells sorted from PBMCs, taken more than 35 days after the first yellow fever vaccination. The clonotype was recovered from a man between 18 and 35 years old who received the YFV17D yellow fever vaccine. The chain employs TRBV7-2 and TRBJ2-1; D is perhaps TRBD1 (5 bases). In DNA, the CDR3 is TGTGCCAGCAGCTTAGATTTCACAGGCTACAATGAGCAGTTCTTC. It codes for CASSLDFTGYNEQFF.